This T cell receptor beta chain appears in the sequencing data of a study of T cells after yellow fever vaccination. Study overall: Fractions of limited cellularity were prepared by means of SMART-Seq v4 Ultra Low Input.

UMIs were added to TCR cDNA along with a universal primer site when it was made by 5'RACE template switching. Using its own MiXCR run on the 5' RACE reads, TCRdb lists one record per CDR3 protein. The data show a few hundred thousand distinct CDR3 sequences, around 6.8% seen once. This clonotype was recorded at least ten times. Its antigen is not identified. The CDR3 consists of 14 residues. Trimming removed 5 bases from V and 0 bases from J, with 10 bases in between. Germline V CDR1 and CDR2: SEHNR, FQNEAQ (reference sequence). Study-level points and caveats: Abundant contaminating clonotypes from the bulk population could appear in FACS-sorted repertoires. Primary-vaccination clones mostly resurfaced post-booster (96% CD4, under 90% CD8).

Sequenced here: PBMCs, sampled about 49 days after the first yellow fever vaccination. The sequence derives from a man in his late teens or twenties who received the YFV17D yellow fever vaccine. The chain combines TRBV7-9 with TRBJ2-5; D possibly corresponds to TRBD1 (6 bases). This CDR3 reads CASSRRQDQETQYF. For the CDR3, the DNA is TGTGCCAGCAGCAGAAGACAGGACCAAGAGACCCAGTACTTC.